These 32 T cell receptor beta chains came from one sample sequenced in a study of blood T cells in healthy people across ages. A second PCR, run for roughly 7 to 11 cycles, used a sample-barcoded 5' primer plus a J-beta primer mix. MiXCR, applied by TCRdb to the 5' RACE reads, yields one record per CDR3 protein. Of about 800,000 distinct CDR3 sequences in the sample, approximately 25% are singletons; the top ten hold under 4.5%. This sample was shared with a second study, whose subject was T cells of mothers and their children.

The sequencing input was blood. Receptors were obtained from a boy aged 5-17 years in good health.

The V gene is TRBV4-1, the J gene TRBJ2-5; D call uncertain. CDR3 size: 12 residues. The V gene's germline CDR1 is MGHRA and CDR2 YSYEKL. Trimming left V 0 bases short and J 13 bases short, with 12 bases between. The CDR3 sequence is CASSQDEAIRYF. The CDR3 DNA is TGCGCCAGCAGCCAAGACGAGGCTATACGGTACTTC.

This clonotype was seen more than once but under ten times. The rearrangement uses TRBV14 and TRBJ1-6; D call uncertain. Germline V lookup: CDR1 SGHDN, CDR2 FVKESK. The length of the CDR3 is 15 residues. Trimming shortened V by 1 base and J by 6 bases, and 10 bases separated the two germline ends. The CDR3 reads CASSQVGPGNSPLHF. The CDR3 region has the DNA TGTGCCAGCAGCCAAGTTGGGCCTGGTAATTCACCCCTCCACTTT.

This clonotype was counted only a few times. The rearrangement joins TRBV6-5 to TRBJ2-1; TRBD2 matches at 12 bases. Trimming cost V 6 bases and J 6 bases; bases outside gene matches: 6. The germline V gene encodes CDR1 MNHEY and CDR2 SVGAGI. This CDR3 contains 15 residues. The CDR3 DNA sequence: TGTGCCAGCAGCCTGACTAGCGGGAGCGGCAATGAGCAGTTCTTC. It codes for CASSLTSGSGNEQFF.

CDR3 in amino acids: CASSLAPGGEQYF. In DNA form, the CDR3 reads TGTGCCAGCAGCTTAGCGCCTGGGGGCGAGCAGTACTTC. The chain has TRBV7-2 and TRBJ2-5; D is perhaps TRBD1 or TRBD2 (5 bases each). The J call is in doubt because the DNA end fits TRBJ2-7 better. The germline V gene has CDR1 SGHTA and CDR2 FQGNSA. The CDR3 runs 13 residues.

This clonotype was found a few times. The junction departs from the called germline gene at one end, perhaps through a read error. Here the CDR3 DNA reads TGTGCCAGCAATCGGGACATCCAAGAGACCCAGTACTTC. Translating gives CASNRDIQETQYF. The V call is TRBV5-1, the J call TRBJ2-5, with D maybe TRBD1 (6 bases). The germline gives CDR1 SGHRS, CDR2 YFSETQ. This CDR3 has 13 residues.

Only a few counts were recorded for this clonotype. This chain links TRBV29-1 with TRBJ2-7; TRBD2 aligns across 7 bases. This CDR3 is built from 12 residues. V trimming: 8 bases; J trimming: 3 bases; junction bases outside the gene matches: 7. CDR1 is SQVTM, CDR2 ANQGSEA, per germline. For the CDR3, the DNA is TGCAGCCCACCGTGCGGGAGCTACGAGCAGTACTTC. Residues: CSPPCGSYEQYF.

This clonotype was detected a few times. The chain employs TRBV2 and TRBJ1-4; D might be TRBD1 (5 bases). V lost 6 bases to trimming and J lost 0 bases, with 11 bases between them. Germline values: CDR1 SNHLY, CDR2 FYNNEI. This CDR3 is built from 15 residues. CDR3: CASRVDRATNEKLFF. The CDR3 region has the DNA TGTGCCAGCAGAGTAGACAGAGCAACTAATGAAAAACTGTTTTTT.

The J gene is TRBJ2-1, the V gene TRBV29-1; 9 nucleotides agree with TRBD1. The CDR3 has 12 residues. Trimming removed 4 bases from V and 6 bases from J; junction bases left unmatched: 1. In germline, CDR1 is SQVTM, CDR2 ANQGSEA. The chain's CDR3 is CSVVQGANEQFF. The CDR3 nucleotides read TGCAGCGTTGTACAGGGGGCCAATGAGCAGTTCTTC.

This clonotype was seen only a few times. This chain links TRBV28 with TRBJ1-4, with no clear D. Per germline, CDR1 MDHEN and CDR2 SYDVKM. This CDR3 is built from 12 residues. V was clipped by 6 bases and J by 5 bases, with 7 bases between them. The CDR3 DNA follows: TGTGCCAGCAGGAGCATCAATGAAAAACTGTTTTTT. Encoded protein: CASRSINEKLFF.

The chain uses TRBV4-3 and TRBJ2-3; D is possibly TRBD1 or TRBD2 (5 bases each). This CDR3 contains 16 residues. V was shortened by 3 bases and J by 6 bases, with 19 bases between the two germline ends. The germline V gene encodes CDR1 LGHNA and CDR2 YSLEER. CDR3 in amino acids: CASSQASGRWGDTQYF. Written as DNA, the CDR3 is TGCGCCAGCAGCCAGGCCTCGGGCAGGTGGGGGGATACGCAGTATTTT.

This clonotype was detected only a few times. The gene calls are TRBV20-1 and TRBJ2-7; D is undetermined. The CDR3 has 10 amino acids. Per the germline V gene, CDR1 is DFQATT and CDR2 is SNEGSKA (reference sequence). V was trimmed by 3 bases and J by 6 bases, leaving 6 bases between them. DNA of the CDR3: TGCAGTGCTAGTTTAAGCGAGCAGTACTTC. Translation gives CSASLSEQYF.

The chain joins TRBV20-1 to TRBJ2-5; tentative D call: TRBD2 (5 bases). Germline CDR1 reads DFQATT; CDR2 reads SNEGSKA (reference sequence). V lost 6 bases, J lost 1 base, and 18 bases lay in between. The CDR3 length is 15 residues. CDR3 coding DNA: TGCAGTGCAGACGCCGAAGGAGAGGGCCAAGAGACCCAGTACTTC. Amino acids: CSADAEGEGQETQYF.

The rearrangement joins TRBV6-2 or TRBV6-3 to TRBJ2-5; tentatively, D is TRBD1 (6 bases). The CDR3 runs to 14 residues. Trimming shortened V by 5 bases and J by 2 bases, and 12 bases separated the two germline ends. CDR1 MNHEY and CDR2 SVGEGT come from the germline V gene. CDR3 region: CASSHRVRQETQYF. The CDR3 DNA is TGTGCCAGCAGTCACAGGGTTAGGCAAGAGACCCAGTACTTC.

The genes are TRBV20-1 and TRBJ2-5, with TRBD2 matching over 8 bases. The J call may not be correct, given that the DNA end is closer to TRBJ2-7. The germline V gene encodes CDR1 DFQATT and CDR2 SNEGSKA (reference sequence). CDR3 length: 14 amino acids. CDR3 in amino acids: CSASVRRGAYEQYF. DNA of the CDR3: TGCAGTGCTAGTGTCAGGCGGGGGGCCTACGAGCAGTACTTC.

The chain's CDR3 is CASKDHRGTDTQYF. As DNA, the CDR3 is TGTGCCAGCAAAGACCACAGGGGCACAGATACGCAGTATTTT. This sequence joins TRBV6-5 and TRBJ2-3; a possible D gene is TRBD1 (6 bases). Per germline, CDR1 MNHEY and CDR2 SVGAGI. The CDR3 loop spans 14 amino acids. The germline V and J ends were trimmed by 7 bases and 1 base, with 12 bases remaining between them.

The rearrangement joins TRBV7-9 to TRBJ2-2; D might be TRBD2 (6 bases). Trimming stripped 5 bases from V and 0 bases from J, with 10 bases between. There are 15 residues in the CDR3. Germline V lookup: CDR1 SEHNR, CDR2 FQNEAQ (reference sequence). DNA of the CDR3: TGTGCCAGCAGCCGGGGGAGTACGAACACCGGGGAGCTGTTTTTT. Translation gives CASSRGSTNTGELFF.

The chain carries TRBV5-1 and TRBJ2-1; D perhaps matches TRBD2 (5 bases). With 0 bases removed from V and 4 bases from J, the gap between germline ends came to 14 bases. This CDR3 has 16 amino acids. Per germline, CDR1 SGHRS and CDR2 YFSETQ. The CDR3, as DNA: TGCGCCAGCAGCTTGGTCGGCGGGTCCGGTTACAATGAGCAGTTCTTC. Amino acid sequence: CASSLVGGSGYNEQFF.

The rearrangement links TRBV11-2 to TRBJ1-6, with D tentatively TRBD1 (5 bases). The V end was cut by 5 bases, the J end by 3 bases, with 11 bases between. The CDR3 length is 15 residues. In germline, CDR1 is SGHAT, CDR2 FQNNGV. Here the CDR3 DNA reads TGTGCCAGCAGCCAGGGACGGATCTATAATTCACCCCTCCACTTT. It codes for CASSQGRIYNSPLHF.

This clonotype was detected ten times or more. The CDR3 is CASSQVAGMNTEAFF. CDR3 DNA: TGTGCCAGCAGCCAAGTCGCGGGAATGAACACTGAAGCTTTCTTT. The gene calls are TRBV14 and TRBJ1-1; D is undetermined. CDR3 length equals 15 residues. V lost 1 base and J 0 bases, leaving 9 bases between the germline ends. Germline CDR1 and CDR2: SGHDN and FVKESK. Complete variable domain (other parts from reference TRBV14 and TRBJ1-1): EAGVTQFPSHSVIEKGQTVTLRCDPISGHDNLYWYRRVMGKEIKFLLHFVKESKQDESGMPNNRFLAERTGGTYSTLKVQPAELEDSGVYFCASSQVAGMNTEAFFGQGTRLTVV.

The J gene is TRBJ2-5, the V gene TRBV7-3; 8 bases match TRBD1. The CDR3 length is 15 residues. V lost 5 bases to trimming and J lost 5 bases; unmatched junction nucleotides: 10. Germline V gives CDR1 SGHTA, CDR2 FQGTGA. Here the CDR3 reads CASSLLRTGSETQYF. CDR3 in DNA: TGTGCCAGCAGCCTCCTGCGGACAGGGTCGGAGACCCAGTACTTC.

The V and J genes are TRBV6-1 and TRBJ1-2; no definite D call. With 3 bases removed from V and 6 bases from J, the gap between germline ends came to 8 bases. The V gene's germline CDR1 is MNHNS and CDR2 SASEGT. CDR3 length: 12 amino acids. The CDR3 coding sequence is TGTGCCAGCAGTGATACTGGTAATGGCTACACCTTC. It codes for CASSDTGNGYTF.

The gene calls are TRBV5-1 and TRBJ2-5, with D perhaps matching TRBD2 (5 bases). V lost 3 bases and J 5 bases, leaving 17 bases between the germline ends. The CDR3 sequence is 15 residues long. CDR1 and CDR2 from the germline V gene are SGHRS and YFSETQ. In DNA form, the CDR3 reads TGCGCCAGCAGCTCATGGCTAGCAAGTTCGGAGACCCAGTACTTC. Its translation: CASSSWLASSETQYF.

The chain has TRBV12-3 or TRBV12-4 and TRBJ2-5; D gene ambiguous. The V and J ends lost 3 bases and 11 bases respectively, with 13 bases between them. CDR3 length equals 12 residues. For the CDR3, the DNA is TGTGCCAGCAGTTTCGCCAAGGTGGAGCAGTACTTC. This translates into CASSFAKVEQYF.

The rearrangement uses TRBV11-3 and TRBJ2-1; no clear D. V was cut by 3 bases and J by 3 bases, with 6 bases left in between. Germline V gene lookup returns CDR1 SGHNT and CDR2 YENEEA. There are 13 residues in the CDR3. The CDR3 coding sequence is TGTGCCAGCAGCTTGAGGAACTACAATGAGCAGTTCTTC. It encodes CASSLRNYNEQFF. The whole variable domain, filled in from reference TRBV11-3 and TRBJ2-1, reads EAGVVQSPRYKIIEKKQPVAFWCNPISGHNTLYWYLQNLGQGPELLIRYENEEAVDDSQLPKDRFSAERLKGVDSTLKIQPAELGDSAVYLCASSLRNYNEQFFGPGTRLTVL.

On this clonotype: One junction end disagrees with the germline gene, perhaps due to a read error. This chain connects TRBV18 to TRBJ1-2; unclear D gene. The CDR3 extends over 13 amino acids. Germline-derived CDR1 and CDR2 are KGHSH and LQKENI. This CDR3 reads CASSPPSNCGYTF. In DNA, the CDR3 is TGTGCCAGCTCACCACCGAGTAACTGTGGCTACACCTTC.

This clonotype was seen only a few times. The V call is TRBV27, the J call TRBJ2-1, with 8 bases identical to TRBD1. The DNA end lines up better with TRBJ2-5; the J call may be wrong. The V gene's germline CDR1 is MNHEY and CDR2 SMNVEV (reference sequence). The CDR3 loop spans 13 amino acids. The CDR3 sequence: CASRVDRGGTQYF. In nucleotides, the CDR3 is TGTGCCAGCAGGGTAGACAGGGGTGGGACCCAGTACTTC.

The chain is built from TRBV6-5 and TRBJ1-2; 7 nucleotides line up with TRBD1. CDR1 and CDR2 from the germline V gene are MNHEY and SVGAGI. After removal of 9 bases from V and 7 bases from J, the junction contained 8 bases not matched to a gene. CDR3 length: 12 residues. The CDR3 coding sequence is TGTGCCAGTCAAGACAGGGCGGGTGGCTACACCTTC. This translates into CASQDRAGGYTF.

The chain has TRBV27 and TRBJ2-1; TRBD2 matches 11 bases. V dropped 5 bases and J dropped 6; count of bases not matched to a gene: 6. The germline V gene encodes CDR1 MNHEY and CDR2 SMNVEV (reference sequence). This CDR3 comprises 15 residues. The CDR3 sequence: CASSPTTSGVNEQFF. CDR3 coding DNA: TGTGCCAGCAGTCCGACGACTAGCGGGGTCAATGAGCAGTTCTTC.

J is TRBJ2-2 and V is TRBV28; tentatively, D is TRBD1 (6 bases). In germline, CDR1 is MDHEN, CDR2 SYDVKM. V was clipped by 3 bases and J by 6 bases, with 14 bases between them. This CDR3 spans 15 amino acids. CDR3 DNA: TGTGCCAGCAGTTTCTTTAGGGCAGGGGCCGGGGAGCTGTTTTTT. Protein product: CASSFFRAGAGELFF.

CDR3 loop: CASSLASGGMNGYTF. In DNA form, the CDR3 reads TGTGCCAGCAGTTTAGCCTCAGGGGGCATGAATGGCTACACCTTC. This chain connects TRBV28 to TRBJ1-2; 8 nucleotides align to TRBD1. V lost 2 bases to trimming and J lost 6 bases; unmatched junction nucleotides: 8. Germline V gene lookup returns CDR1 MDHEN and CDR2 SYDVKM. This CDR3 spans 15 amino acids.

This clonotype is a singleton in its sample. V is TRBV7-9 and J is TRBJ2-3; no clear D. Trimming pared 8 bases from V and 9 bases from J, leaving 15 bases between. Germline V gene lookup returns CDR1 SEHNR and CDR2 FQNEAQ (reference sequence). This CDR3 has 12 amino acids. The CDR3 sequence: CASGSVPLTQYF. The CDR3 DNA reads TGTGCCAGCGGCTCGGTGCCACTAACGCAGTATTTT.

The genes are TRBV6-1 and TRBJ1-5; 10 nucleotides agree with TRBD1. V gave up 3 bases and J gave up 6 bases; unmatched junction bases: 11. Germline CDR1 and CDR2: MNHNS and SASEGT. There are 17 residues in the CDR3. For the CDR3, the DNA is TGTGCCAGCAGTGAGGCCGGGACAGGGGTAATGGTTCAGCCCCAGCATTTT. Translated, it gives CASSEAGTGVMVQPQHF.